This T cell receptor beta chain was observed in a study of blood T cell repertoires in COVID-19. CDR3 size: 15 residues. Deletions cut 3 bases from V and 2 bases from J, with 14 bases between. Germline V gives CDR1 MDHEN, CDR2 SYDVKM. Assay: immunoSEQ multiplex PCR; the TCRdb copy retains only in-frame clones and omits some. The sample carries around 100,000 clones, about 86% recorded once. The rearrangement joins TRBV28 to TRBJ2-7; possibly TRBD2 for D (5 bases). Sequenced material: peripheral blood. The sequence was collected from a man aged 80 or over with acute or convalescent COVID-19. The CDR3: CASSFGLAFTYEQYF. CDR3 in DNA: TGTGCCAGCAGTTTCGGTCTAGCCTTCACCTACGAGCAGTACTTC. Looking up the rest from reference TRBV28 and TRBJ2-7 gives the full variable domain: DVKVTQSSRYLVKRTGEKVFLECVQDMDHENMFWYRQDPGLGLRLIYFSYDVKMKEKGDIPEGYSVSREKKERFSLILESASTNQTSMYLCASSFGLAFTYEQYFGPGTRLTVT.